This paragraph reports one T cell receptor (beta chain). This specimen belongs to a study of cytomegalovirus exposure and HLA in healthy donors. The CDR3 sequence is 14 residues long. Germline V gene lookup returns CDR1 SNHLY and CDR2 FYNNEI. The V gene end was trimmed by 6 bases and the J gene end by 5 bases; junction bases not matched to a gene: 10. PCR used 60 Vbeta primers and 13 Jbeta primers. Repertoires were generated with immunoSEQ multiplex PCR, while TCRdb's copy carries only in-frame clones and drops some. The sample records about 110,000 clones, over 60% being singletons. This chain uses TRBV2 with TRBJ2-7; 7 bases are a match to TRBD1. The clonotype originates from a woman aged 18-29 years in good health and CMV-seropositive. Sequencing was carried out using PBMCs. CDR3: CASSRAGGSDEQYF. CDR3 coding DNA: TGTGCCAGCAGCCGGGCAGGGGGAAGCGACGAGCAGTACTTC.